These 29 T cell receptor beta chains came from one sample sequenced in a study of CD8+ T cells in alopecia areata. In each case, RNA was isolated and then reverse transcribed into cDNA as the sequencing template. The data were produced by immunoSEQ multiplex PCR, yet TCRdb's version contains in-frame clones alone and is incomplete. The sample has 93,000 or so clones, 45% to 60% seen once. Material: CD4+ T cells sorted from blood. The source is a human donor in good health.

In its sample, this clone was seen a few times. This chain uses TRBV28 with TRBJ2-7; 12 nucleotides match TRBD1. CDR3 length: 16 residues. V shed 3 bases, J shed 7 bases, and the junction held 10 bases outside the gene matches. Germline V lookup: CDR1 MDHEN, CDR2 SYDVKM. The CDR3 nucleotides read TGTGCCAGCAGTTTCCTACCGGGACAGGGGGCCTGGGAGCAGTACTTC. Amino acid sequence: CASSFLPGQGAWEQYF.

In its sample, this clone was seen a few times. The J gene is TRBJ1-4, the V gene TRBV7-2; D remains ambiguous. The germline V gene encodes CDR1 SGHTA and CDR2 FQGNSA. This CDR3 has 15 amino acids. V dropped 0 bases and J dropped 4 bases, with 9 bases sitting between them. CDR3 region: CASSLARDLNEKLFF. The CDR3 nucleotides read TGTGCCAGCAGCTTAGCCCGGGATCTTAATGAAAAACTGTTTTTT.

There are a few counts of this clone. The CDR3 coding sequence is TGCAGCGTTAGGGACAGGGGGCCTGAGCAGTTCTTC. Its translation: CSVRDRGPEQFF. The chain carries TRBV29-1 and TRBJ2-1; 12 nucleotides match TRBD1. Germline-derived CDR1 and CDR2 are SQVTM and ANQGSEA. Losses at the gene ends were 5 bases for V and 9 bases for J; bases not matched to a gene: 2. There are 12 residues in the CDR3.

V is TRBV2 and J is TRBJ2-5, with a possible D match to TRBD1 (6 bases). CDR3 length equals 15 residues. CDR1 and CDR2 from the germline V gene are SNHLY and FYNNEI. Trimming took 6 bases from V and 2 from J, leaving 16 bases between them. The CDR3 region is CASSRRGSGQETQYF. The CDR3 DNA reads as TGTGCCAGCAGCCGTAGGGGGTCAGGGCAAGAGACCCAGTACTTC.

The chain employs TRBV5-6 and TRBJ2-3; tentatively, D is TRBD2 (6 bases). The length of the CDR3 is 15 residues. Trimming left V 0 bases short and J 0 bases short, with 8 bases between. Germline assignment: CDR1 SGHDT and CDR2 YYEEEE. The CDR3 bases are TGTGCCAGCAGCTTGGCCGGAGGGAGCACAGATACGCAGTATTTT. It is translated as CASSLAGGSTDTQYF. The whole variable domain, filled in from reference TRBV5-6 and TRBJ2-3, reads DAGVTQSPTHLIKTRGQQVTLRCSPKSGHDTVSWYQQALGQGPQFIFQYYEEEERQRGNFPDRFSGHQFPNYSSELNVNALLLGDSALYLCASSLAGGSTDTQYFGPGTRLTVL.

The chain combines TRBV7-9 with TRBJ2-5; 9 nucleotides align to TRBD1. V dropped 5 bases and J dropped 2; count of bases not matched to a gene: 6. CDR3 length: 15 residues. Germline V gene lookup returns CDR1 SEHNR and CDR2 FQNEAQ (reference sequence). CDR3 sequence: CASSLGQGNQETQYF. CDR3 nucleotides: TGTGCCAGCAGCCTGGGACAGGGTAATCAAGAGACCCAGTACTTC. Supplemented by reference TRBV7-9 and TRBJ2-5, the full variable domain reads DTGVSQNPRHKITKRGQNVTFRCDPISEHNRLYWYRQTLGQGPEFLTYFQNEAQLEKSRLLSDRFSAERPKGSFSTLEIQRTEQGDSAMYLCASSLGQGNQETQYFGPGTRLLVL.

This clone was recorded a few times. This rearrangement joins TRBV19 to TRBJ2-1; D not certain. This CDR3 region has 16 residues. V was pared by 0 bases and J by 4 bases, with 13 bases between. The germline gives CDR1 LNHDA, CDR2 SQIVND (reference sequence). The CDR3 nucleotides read TGTGCCAGTAGTATAGATGCGTCGGAACCATACAATGAGCAGTTCTTC. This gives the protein CASSIDASEPYNEQFF.

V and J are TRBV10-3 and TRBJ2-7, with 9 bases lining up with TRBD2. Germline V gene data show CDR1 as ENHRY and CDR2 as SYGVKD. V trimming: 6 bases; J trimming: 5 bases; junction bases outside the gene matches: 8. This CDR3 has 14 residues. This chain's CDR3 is CAIRGAGGPNEQYF. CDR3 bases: TGTGCCATCAGGGGAGCGGGGGGCCCCAACGAGCAGTACTTC.

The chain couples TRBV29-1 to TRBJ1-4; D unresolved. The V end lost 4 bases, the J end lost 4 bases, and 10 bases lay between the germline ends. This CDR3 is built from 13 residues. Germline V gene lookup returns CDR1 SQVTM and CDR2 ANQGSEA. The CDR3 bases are TGCAGCGTTGCAACACGGCTTAATGAAAAACTGTTTTTT. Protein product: CSVATRLNEKLFF.

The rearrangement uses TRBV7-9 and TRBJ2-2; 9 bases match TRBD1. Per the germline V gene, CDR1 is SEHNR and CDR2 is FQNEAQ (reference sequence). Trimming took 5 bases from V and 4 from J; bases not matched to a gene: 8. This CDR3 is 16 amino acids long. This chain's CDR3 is CASSQGTGTSTGELFF. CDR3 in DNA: TGTGCCAGCAGCCAAGGGACAGGGACGAGCACCGGGGAGCTGTTTTTT.

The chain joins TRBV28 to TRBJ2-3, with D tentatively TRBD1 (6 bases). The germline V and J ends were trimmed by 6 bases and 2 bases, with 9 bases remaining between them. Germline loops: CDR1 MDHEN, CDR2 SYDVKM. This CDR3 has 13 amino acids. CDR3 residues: CASRQGSTDTQYF. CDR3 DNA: TGTGCCAGCAGACAGGGTTCCACAGATACGCAGTATTTT.

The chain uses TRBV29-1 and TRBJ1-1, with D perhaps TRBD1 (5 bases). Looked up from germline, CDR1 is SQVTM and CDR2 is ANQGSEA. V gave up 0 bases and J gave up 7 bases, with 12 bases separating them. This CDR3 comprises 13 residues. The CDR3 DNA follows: TGCAGCGTTGAAGATCCGGGGCAGGATGAAGCTTTCTTT. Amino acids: CSVEDPGQDEAFF.

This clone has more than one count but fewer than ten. CDR3 in DNA: TGTGCCAGTAGTATAGGTGGAACTACTAATGAAAAACTGTTTTTT. Translated, it gives CASSIGGTTNEKLFF. The chain joins TRBV19 to TRBJ1-4; D unclear. There are 15 residues in the CDR3. Germline V gene data show CDR1 as LNHDA and CDR2 as SQIVND (reference sequence). Trimming left V 1 base short and J 2 bases short, with 8 bases between. The variable domain in full, with the rest retrieved from reference TRBV19 and TRBJ1-4, is DGGITQSPKYLFRKEGQNVTLSCEQNLNHDAMYWYRQDPGQGLRLIYYSQIVNDFQKGDIAEGYSVSREKKESFPLTVTSAQKNPTAFYLCASSIGGTTNEKLFFGSGTQLSVL.

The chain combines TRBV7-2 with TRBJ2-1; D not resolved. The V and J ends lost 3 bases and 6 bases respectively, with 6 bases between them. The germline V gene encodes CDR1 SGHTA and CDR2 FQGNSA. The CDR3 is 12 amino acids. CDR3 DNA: TGTGCCAGCAGCTTTAGACTCAATGAGCAGTTCTTC. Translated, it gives CASSFRLNEQFF. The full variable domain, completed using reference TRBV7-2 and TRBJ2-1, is GAGVSQSPSNKVTEKGKDVELRCDPISGHTALYWYRQSLGQGLEFLIYFQGNSAPDKSGLPSDRFSAERTGGSVSTLTIQRTQQEDSAVYLCASSFRLNEQFFGPGTRLTVL.

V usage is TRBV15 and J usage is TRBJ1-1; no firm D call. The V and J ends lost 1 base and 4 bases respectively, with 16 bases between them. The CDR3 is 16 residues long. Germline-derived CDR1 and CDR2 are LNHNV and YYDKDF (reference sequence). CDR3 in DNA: TGTGCCACCAGCAGAGTTGGGATACTCCAAGGCACTGAAGCTTTCTTT. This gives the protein CATSRVGILQGTEAFF.

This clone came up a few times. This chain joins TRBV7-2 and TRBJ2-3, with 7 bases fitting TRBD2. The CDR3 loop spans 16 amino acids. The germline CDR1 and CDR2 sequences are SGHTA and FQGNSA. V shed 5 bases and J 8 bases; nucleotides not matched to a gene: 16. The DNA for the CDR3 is TGTGCCAGCAGCCTTTCGGGAGGACCGGTCCCGACTACGCAGTATTTT. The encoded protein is CASSLSGGPVPTTQYF.

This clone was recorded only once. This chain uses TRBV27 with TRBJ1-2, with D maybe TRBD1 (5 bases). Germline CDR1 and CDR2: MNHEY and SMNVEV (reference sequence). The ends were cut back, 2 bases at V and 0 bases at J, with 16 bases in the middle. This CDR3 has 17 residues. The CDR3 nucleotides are TGTGCCAGCAGTTTAAGGGGTTGGCAGGGTCCTAACTATGGCTACACCTTC. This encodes CASSLRGWQGPNYGYTF.

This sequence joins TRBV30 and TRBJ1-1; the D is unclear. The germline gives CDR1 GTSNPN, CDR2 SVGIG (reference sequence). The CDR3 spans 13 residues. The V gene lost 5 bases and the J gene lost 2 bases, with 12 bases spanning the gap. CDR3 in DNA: TGTGCCTGGGCCAAGTGGGTAAACACTGAAGCTTTCTTT. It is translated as CAWAKWVNTEAFF.

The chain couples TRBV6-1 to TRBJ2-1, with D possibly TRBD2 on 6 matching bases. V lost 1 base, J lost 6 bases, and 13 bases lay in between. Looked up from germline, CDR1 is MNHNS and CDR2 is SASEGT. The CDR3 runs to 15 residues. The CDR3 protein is CASSEVLYGGNEQFF. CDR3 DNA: TGTGCCAGCAGTGAAGTCCTATACGGGGGCAATGAGCAGTTCTTC.

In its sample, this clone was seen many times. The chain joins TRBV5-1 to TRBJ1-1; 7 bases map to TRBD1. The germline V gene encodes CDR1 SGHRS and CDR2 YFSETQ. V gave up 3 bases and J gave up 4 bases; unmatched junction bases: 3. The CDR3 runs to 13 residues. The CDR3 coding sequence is TGCGCCAGCAGCTGGGACAGATCCACTGAAGCTTTCTTT. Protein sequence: CASSWDRSTEAFF.

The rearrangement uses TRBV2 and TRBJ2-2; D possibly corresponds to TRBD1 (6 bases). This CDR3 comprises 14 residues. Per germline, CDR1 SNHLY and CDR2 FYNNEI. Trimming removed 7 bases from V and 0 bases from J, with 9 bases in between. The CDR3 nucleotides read TGTGCCAGCATGGACAGATCGAACACCGGGGAGCTGTTTTTT. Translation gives CASMDRSNTGELFF.

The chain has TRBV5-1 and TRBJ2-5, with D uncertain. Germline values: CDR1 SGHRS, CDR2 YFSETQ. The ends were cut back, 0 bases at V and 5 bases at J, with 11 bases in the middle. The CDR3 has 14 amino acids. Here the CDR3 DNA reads TGCGCCAGCAGCTTGGGTCCCTCGGAGGAGACCCAGTACTTC. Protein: CASSLGPSEETQYF.

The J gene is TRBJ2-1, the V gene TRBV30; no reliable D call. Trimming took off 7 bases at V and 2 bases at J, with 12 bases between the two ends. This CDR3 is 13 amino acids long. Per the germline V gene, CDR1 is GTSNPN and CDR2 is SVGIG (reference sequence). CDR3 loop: CAFRFGPYNEQFF. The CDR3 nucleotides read TGTGCCTTCCGCTTCGGACCCTACAATGAGCAGTTCTTC.

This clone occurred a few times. CDR3 in DNA: TGCAGCGTTGAAGAATTGCGATCGGACAGGGTTCAGTACGAGCAGTACTTC. Its translation: CSVEELRSDRVQYEQYF. This sequence joins TRBV29-1 and TRBJ2-7; 8 bases fit TRBD1. V dropped 0 bases and J dropped 4; count of bases not matched to a gene: 14. The V gene's germline CDR1 is SQVTM and CDR2 ANQGSEA. The CDR3 sequence is 17 residues long.

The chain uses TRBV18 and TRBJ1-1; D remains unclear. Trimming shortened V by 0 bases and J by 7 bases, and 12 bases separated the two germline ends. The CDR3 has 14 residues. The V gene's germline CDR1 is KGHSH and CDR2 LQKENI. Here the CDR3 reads CASSPPADPNEAFF. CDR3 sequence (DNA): TGTGCCAGCTCACCACCGGCGGACCCAAATGAAGCTTTCTTT.

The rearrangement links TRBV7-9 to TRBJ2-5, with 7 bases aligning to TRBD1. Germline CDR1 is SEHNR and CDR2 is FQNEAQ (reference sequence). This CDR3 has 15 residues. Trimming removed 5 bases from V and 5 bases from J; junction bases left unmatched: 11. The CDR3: CASSTRTIQGETQYF. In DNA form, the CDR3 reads TGTGCCAGCAGCACTCGAACAATACAGGGGGAGACCCAGTACTTC.

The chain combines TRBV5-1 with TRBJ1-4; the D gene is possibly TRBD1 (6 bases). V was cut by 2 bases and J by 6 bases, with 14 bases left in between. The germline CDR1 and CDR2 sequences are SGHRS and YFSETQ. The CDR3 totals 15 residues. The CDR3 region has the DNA TGCGCCAGCAGCTTAACACAGGGTCCGGATGAAAAACTGTTTTTT. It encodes CASSLTQGPDEKLFF.

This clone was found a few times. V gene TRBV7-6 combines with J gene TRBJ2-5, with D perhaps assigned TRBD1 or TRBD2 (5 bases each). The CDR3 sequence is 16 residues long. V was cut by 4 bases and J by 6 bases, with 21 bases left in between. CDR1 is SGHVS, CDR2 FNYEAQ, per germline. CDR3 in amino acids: CASSSPGPPGPQTQYF. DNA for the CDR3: TGTGCCAGCAGCTCACCGGGACCACCGGGGCCACAGACCCAGTACTTC.

Written as DNA, the CDR3 is TGTGCCAGCAGCTCATCCACACCGGGACAGGCCGGGGAGCTGTTTTTT. Translating gives CASSSSTPGQAGELFF. The genes are TRBV7-2 and TRBJ2-2; 8 positions agree with TRBD1. From germline, CDR1 is SGHTA and CDR2 FQGNSA. After removal of 4 bases from V and 6 bases from J, the junction contained 10 bases not matched to a gene. CDR3 length: 16 amino acids.